This TCR beta chain stems from a study of response to subunit inactivated influenza vaccine (dated by TCRdb to the late 2010s). With regard to the full study: The study used deep quantitative T cell receptor repertoire profiling to track responses to a trivalent subunit inactivated influenza vaccine. What the work shows at the level of the full study, not this receptor alone: According to the authors, only a limited number of new T cells may be recruited by each seasonal influenza vaccination.

From the cysteine up to the phenylalanine, the CDR3 has a length of 15 residues. Kept here is only the CDR3 DNA, which spans 45 bases and is read in frame from base 1. V sheds 6 bases and J sheds 4 bases, leaving 13 bases between their ends. There are a few counts of this clonotype. Its antigen is currently not known. No quality values exist for individual bases; no much larger clone is one base distant. Receptor amplification or capture employed RT-PCR. The sequencer listed for this sample is Illumina HiSeq 2500. TCRdb passed the public sequencing reads through fastp at Q25 and MiXCR, retaining productive beta sequences. CDR3 protein duplicates are merged, each entry listing the most common genes and DNA. For this sample there are more than 400,000 distinct CDR3 sequences; 6% to 9% appear just once. The ten top clones hold roughly 14% of the sample.

The rearrangement joined TRBV12-3 or TRBV12-4 to TRBJ1-6; the D segment could be TRBD1, given 6 matching bases. The sequence came from a man in his fifties or sixties who received an inactivated influenza vaccine. Donor details come from another sample of the same person, matched by shared clones. The sequences come from PBMCs from blood, collected about 24 months after vaccination. The CDR3 region reads CASSPRQGYNSPLHF. The nucleotide sequence is given as TGTGCCAGCAGCCCCAGGCAGGGGTATAATTCACCCCTCCACTTT.